The 14 T cell receptor beta chains in this list originate from one sample, sequenced in a study of shared clonotypes between healthy human individuals. The assay was immunoSEQ multiplex PCR, and TCRdb's table has in-frame clones only and misses some. Of 2 million to 2.5 million clones listed, approximately 90% were seen once; the top ten hold 0.37%. Sequencing was done on a sample of naive CD4+ T cells from PBMCs. Subset in this sample: CD45RA+ positively selected. The receptors were gathered from a man aged 18 to 30 in good health. Some clones in this sample may be carry-over from other donors' samples.

The chain employs TRBV7-3 and TRBJ2-1, with D tentatively TRBD1 (6 bases). V was trimmed by 5 bases and J by 8 bases, leaving 10 bases between them. CDR1 is SGHTA and CDR2 is FQGTGA in the germline V gene. The CDR3 runs 12 residues. The CDR3 DNA follows: TGTGCCAGCAGCGATGCAGGGGATGAGCAGTTCTTC. Residues: CASSDAGDEQFF.

This rearrangement joins TRBV28 to TRBJ2-7; D may be TRBD1 (5 bases). The CDR3 covers 17 residues. V was cut by 3 bases and J by 7 bases, with 25 bases left in between. Looked up from germline, CDR1 is MDHEN and CDR2 is SYDVKM. CDR3 residues: CASSFLGSGRRELEQYF. In nucleotides, the CDR3 is TGTGCCAGCAGTTTCCTAGGTTCAGGGCGCAGAGAATTAGAGCAGTACTTC.

The chain carries TRBV7-8 and TRBJ1-5; 7 nucleotides match TRBD1. Looked up from germline, CDR1 is SGHVS and CDR2 is FQNEAQ. The CDR3 is made up of 14 amino acids. The V gene end was trimmed by 3 bases and the J gene end by 5 bases; junction bases not matched to a gene: 4. This CDR3 reads CASSFQGGYQPQHF. Written as DNA, the CDR3 is TGTGCCAGCAGCTTCCAGGGGGGCTATCAGCCCCAGCATTTT.

The chain carries TRBV7-2 and TRBJ2-7; 13 bases are shared with TRBD2. This CDR3 is built from 14 residues. Germline V gene sequence: CDR1 SGHTA, CDR2 FQGNSA. V shed 4 bases and J 5 bases; nucleotides not matched to a gene: 2. The CDR3 here is CASSWGTSGNEQYF. The CDR3, as DNA: TGTGCCAGCAGCTGGGGGACTAGCGGGAACGAGCAGTACTTC.

With respect to this clone: This sample also contains other DNA sequences that code for the same CDR3. J is TRBJ1-1 and V is TRBV5-1, with 12 bases that match TRBD1. The germline gives CDR1 SGHRS, CDR2 YFSETQ. This CDR3 has 14 amino acids. The V gene end was trimmed by 4 bases and the J gene end by 5 bases; junction bases not matched to a gene: 3. The CDR3 DNA follows: TGCGCCAGCAGCGGGACAGGGGGCAGGACTGAAGCTTTCTTT. Amino acids: CASSGTGGRTEAFF.

The chain employs TRBV6-6 and TRBJ2-1, with D unresolved. This CDR3 has 15 amino acids. Trimming left V 7 bases short and J 0 bases short, with 13 bases between. CDR1 is MNHNY and CDR2 is SVGAGI in the germline V gene (reference sequence). CDR3 in amino acids: CASTRSLRSYNEQFF. As DNA, the CDR3 is TGTGCCAGCACCCGGTCTCTGCGCTCCTACAATGAGCAGTTCTTC.

Notes on this clone: This sample also contains other DNA sequences that code for the same CDR3. The chain links TRBV5-4 to TRBJ1-1; the D is unclear. V dropped 4 bases and J dropped 0 bases, with 10 bases sitting between them. Germline V gene sequence: CDR1 SGHNT, CDR2 YYREEE (reference sequence). This CDR3 has 14 residues. The CDR3 loop reads CASSLTGMNTEAFF. The CDR3 coding sequence is TGTGCCAGCAGCCTTACGGGGATGAACACTGAAGCTTTCTTT.

The chain joins TRBV5-5 to TRBJ2-7; no firm D call. This CDR3 contains 13 residues. Trimming pared 0 bases from V and 2 bases from J, leaving 6 bases between. In germline, CDR1 is SGHKS, CDR2 YYEKEE (reference sequence). CDR3 in amino acids: CASSLVIAYEQYF. Here the CDR3 DNA reads TGTGCCAGCAGCTTGGTCATCGCCTACGAGCAGTACTTC.

The chain links TRBV4-1 to TRBJ2-3, with TRBD2 matching 9 bases. The CDR3 length is 16 residues. The junction had 4 bases not matched to a gene; V was cut back by 1 base and J by 2 bases. CDR1 and CDR2 from the germline V gene are MGHRA and YSYEKL. The CDR3 protein is CASSQAASGATDTQYF. The CDR3 DNA reads TGCGCCAGCAGCCAAGCGGCTAGCGGGGCCACAGATACGCAGTATTTT.

The chain joins TRBV5-1 to TRBJ1-3, with 9 bases lining up with TRBD1. CDR1 and CDR2 (germline): SGHRS, YFSETQ. The CDR3 runs 16 residues. V shed 6 bases, J shed 0 bases, and the junction held 7 bases outside the gene matches. CDR3 coding DNA: TGCGCCAGCAACGAAAGGGGACAGGGCTCTGGAAACACCATATATTTT. It codes for CASNERGQGSGNTIYF.

The J gene is TRBJ1-2, the V gene TRBV7-9; tentatively, D is TRBD1 (6 bases). The CDR3 runs 14 residues. Trimming left V 3 bases short and J 6 bases short, with 14 bases between. Per the germline V gene, CDR1 is SEHNR and CDR2 is FQNEAQ (reference sequence). The CDR3 reads CASSFSGARDGYTF. The CDR3 bases are TGTGCCAGCAGCTTCTCGGGGGCCAGGGATGGCTACACCTTC.

This chain connects TRBV20-1 to TRBJ2-5; the match to TRBD1 covers 11 bases. V shed 6 bases, J shed 9 bases, and the junction held 3 bases outside the gene matches. The CDR3 is 11 residues long. Germline lookup yields CDR1 DFQATT and CDR2 SNEGSKA (reference sequence). The CDR3 loop reads CSAQDRGPQYF. The CDR3 DNA follows: TGCAGTGCCCAGGACAGGGGGCCCCAGTACTTC.

This sequence joins TRBV28 and TRBJ1-5; tentatively, D is TRBD1 (6 bases). CDR3 length: 16 residues. Germline lookup yields CDR1 MDHEN and CDR2 SYDVKM. Trimming removed 8 bases at V and 2 bases at J, with 19 bases between. The DNA of the CDR3 is TGTGCCAGCGCTTTGCCCTCCAGGGGAGGCAATCAGCCCCAGCATTTT. Residues: CASALPSRGGNQPQHF.

V and J are TRBV7-8 and TRBJ1-1; D is unclear. CDR1 SGHVS and CDR2 FQNEAQ come from the germline V gene. V was shortened by 1 base and J by 3 bases, with 12 bases between the two germline ends. The CDR3 spans 15 residues. CDR3 region: CASSLGAHGDTEAFF. CDR3 nucleotide sequence: TGTGCCAGCAGCTTAGGTGCCCACGGGGACACTGAAGCTTTCTTT.